This T cell receptor beta chain was sequenced for a study of PD-1 blockade in classical Hodgkin lymphoma. Study-level background: Patients were dosed intravenously with nivolumab at 3 mg/kg every 2 weeks.

Study results and limitations: Initiation of nivolumab under 1 year after ASCT led to exclusion of patients.

Clones were read by immunoSEQ multiplex PCR, and TCRdb kept only the in-frame ones, dropping some. The data show around 20,000 clones, roughly 80% seen once. This CDR3 is built from 14 residues. Between the trimmed V and J ends, which lost 4 bases and 8 bases, there was a span of 15 bases. The V gene's germline CDR1 is KGHSH and CDR2 LQKENI. There was relapse after autologous stem cell transplantation in every patient, and there was variation in brentuximab vedotin exposure. On this clone itself: The target antigen is unknown.

The J gene is TRBJ1-3, the V gene TRBV18; D gene unclear. The sample here was peripheral blood mononuclear cells (PBMCs), taken before the second cycle of nivolumab. This TCR came from a human donor with classical Hodgkin lymphoma. This CDR3 reads CASSHRLYRDTIYF. The CDR3 bases are TGTGCCAGCTCACACCGGCTGTACCGGGACACCATATATTTT.